Listed here are 21 T cell receptor beta chains from one sample, sequenced in a study of blood T cells in healthy people across ages. Sample-barcoded 5' priming and a J-beta primer mix drove a second PCR of about 7 to 11 cycles. Each CDR3 protein gets one entry after TCRdb re-called the 5' RACE reads with MiXCR. Found here are about a million distinct CDR3 sequences, roughly two fifths of them singletons; the top ten hold around 12%. The sequencing input was blood. The source is a man aged 18 to 30 in good health.

The rearrangement links TRBV20-1 to TRBJ2-7, with D perhaps being TRBD1 or TRBD2 (5 bases each). V lost 5 bases, J lost 0 bases, and 11 bases lay in between. Germline CDR1 reads DFQATT; CDR2 reads SNEGSKA (reference sequence). The CDR3 spans 13 residues. CDR3 amino acids: CSAQRGPSYEQYF. Written as DNA, the CDR3 is TGCAGTGCTCAACGGGGACCCTCCTACGAGCAGTACTTC.

The chain is built from TRBV20-1 and TRBJ1-2; D gene uncertain. Trimming removed 0 bases from V and 8 bases from J, with 13 bases in between. Germline values: CDR1 DFQATT, CDR2 SNEGSKA (reference sequence). The CDR3 is 13 amino acids. The CDR3 sequence: CSARDQQVGGYTF. DNA of the CDR3: TGCAGTGCTAGAGATCAACAAGTTGGGGGCTACACCTTC.

The chain joins TRBV7-9 to TRBJ1-4; 8 bases match TRBD1. The CDR3 covers 16 residues. V was pared by 11 bases and J by 0 bases, with 11 bases of the junction left unmatched. Germline V gene lookup returns CDR1 SEHNR and CDR2 FQNEAQ (reference sequence). The CDR3 protein is CACLSGTGATNEKLFF. CDR3 bases: TGTGCCTGCCTATCCGGGACAGGAGCAACTAATGAAAAACTGTTTTTT.

This chain connects TRBV20-1 to TRBJ2-7, with D tentatively TRBD1 or TRBD2 (9 bases each). With 1 base removed from V and 7 bases from J, the gap between germline ends came to 41 bases. This CDR3 contains 22 residues. Germline V lookup: CDR1 DFQATT, CDR2 SNEGSKA (reference sequence). The chain's CDR3 is CSARAPTGGIAGAIRSYNEQYF. CDR3 sequence (DNA): TGCAGTGCTAGAGCCCCGACAGGGGGAATAGCGGGGGCTATTCGCTCCTACAATGAGCAGTACTTC.

The J gene is TRBJ1-1, the V gene TRBV7-2; unclear D gene. The germline gives CDR1 SGHTA, CDR2 FQGNSA. V shed 1 base and J shed 1 base, with 10 bases lying between them. The CDR3 spans 15 residues. CDR3 amino acids: CASSLVGDQNTEAFF. In DNA, the CDR3 is TGTGCCAGCAGCTTAGTTGGGGATCAGAACACTGAAGCTTTCTTT.

This clonotype was recorded a few times. The chain joins TRBV28 to TRBJ1-6; D is ambiguous. Trimming cost V 6 bases and J 7 bases, with 22 bases left between them. Germline loops: CDR1 MDHEN, CDR2 SYDVKM. This CDR3 has 17 amino acids. The CDR3 DNA reads as TGTGCCAGCAGCAACCCGAAAGGGCCTCTAGTGAATTCACCCCTCCACTTT. This gives the protein CASSNPKGPLVNSPLHF.

The chain has TRBV6-2 or TRBV6-3 and TRBJ1-6; TRBD1 agrees at 8 bases. The CDR3 is 16 residues long. The V segment lost 3 bases and the J segment 6 bases; nucleotides outside the gene matches: 7. In germline, CDR1 is MNHEY, CDR2 SVGEGT. CDR3 nucleotide sequence: TGTGCCAGCAGTTATTCGGACAGGGAACGTAATTCACCCCTCCACTTT. It yields the protein CASSYSDRERNSPLHF.

There are a few counts of this clonotype. The chain employs TRBV4-3 and TRBJ2-1; TRBD2 matches at 8 bases. Unmatched junction bases numbered 10, after V lost 0 bases and J lost 0 bases. CDR1 LGHNA and CDR2 YSLEER come from the germline V gene. The length of the CDR3 is 19 residues. CDR3 protein: CASSQDRGSGESSYNEQFF. The CDR3 region has the DNA TGCGCCAGCAGCCAAGATAGGGGTAGCGGGGAGAGCTCCTACAATGAGCAGTTCTTC.

The rearrangement joins TRBV12-3 or TRBV12-4 to TRBJ1-2, with D maybe TRBD1 (5 bases). This CDR3 is 15 amino acids long. Trimming cost V 5 bases and J 11 bases, with 24 bases left between them. CDR3 DNA sequence: TGTGCCAGCAGTCCATCCGGGAGGGGCGGAATAAGGTACACCTTC. Protein product: CASSPSGRGGIRYTF.

The rearrangement uses TRBV29-1 and TRBJ1-2; D ambiguous. The CDR3 loop spans 15 amino acids. CDR1 is SQVTM and CDR2 is ANQGSEA in the germline V gene. V was clipped by 8 bases and J by 5 bases, with 24 bases between them. The CDR3 DNA sequence: TGCAGCCCTTCTACCTTAACAGAAGGGAAATATGGCTACACCTTC. Its protein is CSPSTLTEGKYGYTF.

This rearrangement joins TRBV9 to TRBJ2-1; perhaps TRBD2 as D (5 bases). Germline V gene lookup returns CDR1 SGDLS and CDR2 YYNGEE. Trimming stripped 1 base from V and 10 bases from J, with 18 bases between. The CDR3 is 15 residues long. The CDR3 spells CASSVRLSLSGEQFF. The CDR3, as DNA: TGTGCCAGCAGCGTAAGACTATCGCTTTCCGGAGAGCAGTTCTTC. The full variable domain, in which reference TRBV9 and TRBJ2-1 provide the parts outside the CDR3, is DSGVTQTPKHLITATGQRVTLRCSPRSGDLSVYWYQQSLDQGLQFLIQYYNGEERAKGNILERFSAQQFPDLHSELNLSSLELGDSALYFCASSVRLSLSGEQFFGPGTRLTVL.

The chain joins TRBV6-5 to TRBJ2-7; tentatively, D is TRBD1 or TRBD2 (5 bases each). V shed 2 bases and J shed 1 base, with 15 bases lying between them. This CDR3 has 16 residues. Germline V lookup: CDR1 MNHEY, CDR2 SVGAGI. In DNA form, the CDR3 reads TGTGCCAGCAGTTACCTTGCCGGGGCAGATTCCTACGAGCAGTACTTC. Its translation is CASSYLAGADSYEQYF.

This clonotype came up a few times. V usage is TRBV5-4 and J usage is TRBJ2-1; D not certain. The V end was cut by 3 bases, the J end by 5 bases, with 15 bases between. The CDR3 spans 15 residues. From germline, CDR1 is SGHNT and CDR2 YYREEE (reference sequence). CDR3 DNA sequence: TGTGCCAGCAGCTCGGGCGGATGGGCGGACAATGAGCAGTTCTTC. Translated: CASSSGGWADNEQFF.

This chain joins TRBV14 and TRBJ1-1, with TRBD1 identical over 9 bases. The germline V gene has CDR1 SGHDN and CDR2 FVKESK. This CDR3 is 14 amino acids long. With V trimmed by 3 bases and J by 4 bases, 3 bases remained unmatched. This CDR3 reads CASSQSDRGTEAFF. For the CDR3, the DNA is TGTGCCAGCAGCCAGTCGGACAGGGGCACTGAAGCTTTCTTT.

This clonotype was seen a handful of times. The chain joins TRBV5-4 to TRBJ2-3; TRBD2 might be the D (6 bases). Germline V gene lookup returns CDR1 SGHNT and CDR2 YYREEE (reference sequence). The V and J ends lost 0 bases and 2 bases respectively, with 13 bases between them. This CDR3 spans 16 amino acids. The CDR3 sequence: CASSLGSEGLTDTQYF. In DNA form, the CDR3 reads TGTGCCAGCAGCTTGGGGTCGGAGGGACTCACAGATACGCAGTATTTT.

This chain links TRBV20-1 with TRBJ1-4; D is uncertain. The V end was cut by 4 bases, the J end by 0 bases, with 3 bases between. The germline V gene encodes CDR1 DFQATT and CDR2 SNEGSKA (reference sequence). The CDR3 spans 12 residues. CDR3 in DNA: TGCAGTGCTACCACAACTAATGAAAAACTGTTTTTT. Translated: CSATTTNEKLFF.

This clonotype was observed at least ten times. The chain combines TRBV4-1 with TRBJ1-1; 9 nucleotides agree with TRBD1. The germline CDR1 and CDR2 sequences are MGHRA and YSYEKL. The CDR3 is 15 amino acids. The trim removed 4 bases at V and 2 bases at J, leaving 5 bases unmatched. The CDR3 spells CASSLRTGENTEAFF. DNA of the CDR3: TGCGCCAGCAGCCTCCGGACAGGGGAAAACACTGAAGCTTTCTTT.

This rearrangement joins TRBV9 to TRBJ1-2, with a weak D call TRBD1 (5 bases). Trimming cost V 0 bases and J 6 bases, with 12 bases left between them. Germline CDR1 is SGDLS and CDR2 is YYNGEE. This CDR3 has 14 amino acids. The DNA for the CDR3 is TGTGCCAGCAGCGTAGCCGGGACGCTTGATGGCTACACCTTC. It specifies CASSVAGTLDGYTF.

The chain has TRBV12-5 and TRBJ1-5; 11 bases align to TRBD1. This CDR3 is 15 amino acids long. After removal of 5 bases from V and 4 bases from J, the junction contained 4 bases not matched to a gene. Germline V lookup: CDR1 LGHNT, CDR2 FRNRAP. CDR3: CASGRGQGANQPQHF. DNA of the CDR3: TGTGCTAGTGGTCGCGGACAGGGGGCGAATCAGCCCCAGCATTTT.

This chain uses TRBV18 with TRBJ1-1; 8 bases agree with TRBD1. The CDR3 consists of 15 residues. Losses at the gene ends were 6 bases for V and 11 bases for J; bases not matched to a gene: 17. The germline V gene encodes CDR1 KGHSH and CDR2 LQKENI. The CDR3 DNA follows: TGTGCCAGCTCTGCGGGACAGGCTGAGGGCAAGAAGGCTTTCTTT. This encodes CASSAGQAEGKKAFF.

The V gene is TRBV7-2, the J gene TRBJ1-2, with D possibly being TRBD1 (6 bases). The germline gives CDR1 SGHTA, CDR2 FQGNSA. This CDR3 region has 17 residues. Trimming removed 5 bases from V and 5 bases from J, with 24 bases in between. The CDR3 is CASSPRGQQVSGYGYTF. The CDR3 bases are TGTGCCAGCAGCCCACGGGGACAACAGGTTTCTGGGTATGGCTACACCTTC.